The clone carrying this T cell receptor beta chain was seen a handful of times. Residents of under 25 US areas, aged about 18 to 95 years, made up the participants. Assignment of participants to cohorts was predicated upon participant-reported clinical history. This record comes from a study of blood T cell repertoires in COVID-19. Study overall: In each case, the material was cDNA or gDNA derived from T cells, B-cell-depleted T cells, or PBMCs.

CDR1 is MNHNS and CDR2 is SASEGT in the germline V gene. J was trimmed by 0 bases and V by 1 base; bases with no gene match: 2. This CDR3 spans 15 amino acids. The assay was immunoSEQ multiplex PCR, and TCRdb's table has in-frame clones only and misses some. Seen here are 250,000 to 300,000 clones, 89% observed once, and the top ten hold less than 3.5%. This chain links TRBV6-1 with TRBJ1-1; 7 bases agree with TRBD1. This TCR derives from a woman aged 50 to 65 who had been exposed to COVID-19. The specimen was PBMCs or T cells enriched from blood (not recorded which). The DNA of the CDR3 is TGTGCCAGCAGTGAAGTGACAGGGATGAACACTGAAGCTTTCTTT. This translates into CASSEVTGMNTEAFF.